This entry lists 27 T cell receptor beta chains sequenced from one sample in a study of human T cells and chemical hapten exposure. Whole blood, unfractionated, served as the material for total RNA extraction. Using its own MiXCR run on the 5' RACE reads, TCRdb lists one record per CDR3 protein. The data contain tens of thousands of distinct CDR3 sequences, less than 9.5% of them singletons. Every receptor here comes from a male donor in good health.

This clonotype was recorded a few times. The rearrangement links TRBV25-1 to TRBJ2-1; the match to TRBD1 covers 7 bases. With 2 bases clipped from V and 4 bases from J, the junction kept 5 bases outside the gene matches. Germline lookup yields CDR1 MGHDK and CDR2 SYGVNS. CDR3 length: 15 amino acids. The CDR3, as DNA: TGTGCCAGCAGTGAAGGCACAGGGGTTTACAATGAGCAGTTCTTC. This codes for CASSEGTGVYNEQFF.

This clonotype was seen repeatedly, ten times or more. V and J are TRBV2 and TRBJ1-1; D remains ambiguous. Germline CDR1 reads SNHLY; CDR2 reads FYNNEI. The CDR3 has 14 residues. V gave up 3 bases and J gave up 1 base, with 9 bases separating them. The CDR3 protein is CASSDPRWNTEAFF. The CDR3, as DNA: TGTGCCAGCAGTGATCCCCGATGGAACACTGAAGCTTTCTTT.

This clonotype was observed at least ten times. The chain uses TRBV20-1 and TRBJ2-7; TRBD1 matches at 9 bases. The CDR3 is 15 residues long. Germline V gene sequence: CDR1 DFQATT, CDR2 SNEGSKA (reference sequence). V shed 0 bases and J 6 bases; nucleotides not matched to a gene: 9. CDR3 loop: CSARDPRGTGIEQYF. For the CDR3, the DNA is TGCAGTGCTAGAGATCCTCGGGGGACAGGGATCGAGCAGTACTTC.

This clonotype was counted at least ten times. The rearrangement links TRBV12-5 to TRBJ1-1; 12 nucleotides match TRBD1. Germline lookup yields CDR1 LGHNT and CDR2 FRNRAP. The CDR3 sequence is 15 residues long. The V gene end was trimmed by 1 base and the J gene end by 11 bases; junction bases not matched to a gene: 8. CDR3 amino acids: CASGLGVGTGGRAFF. The CDR3 DNA reads as TGTGCTAGTGGTTTGGGAGTCGGGACAGGGGGCCGGGCTTTCTTT.

This clonotype was found a few times. The rearrangement uses TRBV4-2 and TRBJ2-1; TRBD1 agrees at 9 bases. Germline-derived CDR1 and CDR2 are LGHNA and YNFKEQ. The CDR3 contains 15 residues. The V segment lost 5 bases and the J segment 2 bases; nucleotides outside the gene matches: 4. The CDR3 DNA follows: TGTGCCAGCAGCGACAGGACAGGGGCCTACAATGAGCAGTTCTTC. The encoded protein is CASSDRTGAYNEQFF.

The V call is TRBV4-3, the J call TRBJ1-2, with D possibly TRBD1 on 5 matching bases. Trimming removed 0 bases at V and 7 bases at J, with 15 bases between. The germline V gene encodes CDR1 LGHNA and CDR2 YSLEER. The CDR3 contains 15 residues. The CDR3 region is CASSQDLGREGGYTF. The CDR3 DNA sequence: TGCGCCAGCAGCCAAGATCTTGGCAGGGAAGGTGGCTACACCTTC.

This clonotype has ten or more counts. This chain connects TRBV24-1 to TRBJ2-1; D may be TRBD1 (5 bases). The germline V gene encodes CDR1 KGHDR and CDR2 SFDVKD. Trimming stripped 6 bases from V and 6 bases from J, with 14 bases between. The CDR3 sequence is 14 residues long. CDR3 sequence: CATSLAGPGNEQFF. In DNA form, the CDR3 reads TGTGCCACCAGTTTGGCAGGGCCGGGCAATGAGCAGTTCTTC.

Many counts were recorded for this clonotype. This chain connects TRBV5-1 to TRBJ2-1; TRBD1 agrees at 8 bases. CDR1 SGHRS and CDR2 YFSETQ come from the germline V gene. V lost 4 bases to trimming and J lost 7 bases; unmatched junction nucleotides: 7. The CDR3 covers 14 residues. CDR3 coding DNA: TGCGCCAGCAGCCCGGCGCAGGGGGCGAATGAGCAGTTCTTC. Translated, it gives CASSPAQGANEQFF.

This clonotype was detected a few times. The V gene is TRBV6-6, the J gene TRBJ1-2; 8 nucleotides agree with TRBD1. The CDR3 is 15 residues long. V dropped 0 bases and J dropped 9; count of bases not matched to a gene: 9. Per germline, CDR1 MNHNY and CDR2 SVGAGI (reference sequence). The CDR3 protein is CASSYSAGGLPSYTF. The CDR3 region has the DNA TGTGCCAGCAGTTACTCGGCAGGGGGCCTCCCTAGCTACACCTTC.

This clonotype was recorded at least ten times. This rearrangement joins TRBV6-6 to TRBJ2-7; either TRBD1 or TRBD2 may fit D (5 bases each). V dropped 9 bases and J dropped 2 bases, with 17 bases sitting between them. CDR3 length: 14 amino acids. Germline CDR1 reads MNHNY; CDR2 reads SVGAGI (reference sequence). The CDR3 region is CASTLSGGTYEQYF. The CDR3 nucleotides are TGTGCCAGTACCCTAAGTGGGGGTACCTACGAGCAGTACTTC.

This clonotype has a count of ten or more. This chain connects TRBV18 to TRBJ2-1; D unresolved. Per germline, CDR1 KGHSH and CDR2 LQKENI. With 3 bases removed from V and 4 bases from J, the gap between germline ends came to 10 bases. The CDR3 is made up of 14 amino acids. CDR3 in amino acids: CASSPSYGYNEQFF. The CDR3 DNA reads as TGTGCCAGCTCACCCTCTTACGGATACAATGAGCAGTTCTTC.

This clonotype came up a few times. This chain uses TRBV6-2 or TRBV6-3 with TRBJ1-4; perhaps TRBD1 as D (6 bases). V gave up 6 bases and J gave up 0 bases, with 17 bases separating them. Germline lookup yields CDR1 MNHEY and CDR2 SVGEGT. The CDR3 extends over 17 amino acids. The CDR3 protein is CASRDADSIATNEKLFF. The CDR3 DNA sequence: TGTGCCAGCAGAGACGCGGACAGCATAGCAACTAATGAAAAACTGTTTTTT.

Regarding this clonotype: Possible read error: a much larger clone is one base away. CDR3 loop: CARSQVFTITGSMNTEAFF. DNA for the CDR3: TGCGCCAGGAGCCAAGTTTTCACTATCACGGGGTCTATGAACACTGAAGCTTTCTTT. The chain uses TRBV4-1 and TRBJ1-1; no reliable D call. Germline-derived CDR1 and CDR2 are MGHRA and YSYEKL. The CDR3 length is 19 residues.

This clonotype was observed at least ten times. This rearrangement joins TRBV20-1 to TRBJ2-7, with D perhaps matching TRBD2 (5 bases). CDR3 length equals 15 residues. The germline V gene has CDR1 DFQATT and CDR2 SNEGSKA (reference sequence). V gave up 0 bases and J gave up 6 bases, with 18 bases separating them. CDR3 sequence reads: CSAREARRAAREQYF. CDR3 nucleotides: TGCAGTGCTAGAGAGGCCCGGCGGGCCGCCCGCGAGCAGTACTTC.

This clonotype was counted many times. The rearrangement links TRBV3-1 to TRBJ1-2, with 8 bases matching TRBD1. The germline V gene has CDR1 LGHDT and CDR2 YNNKEL (reference sequence). The CDR3 has 16 amino acids. The ends lost 4 bases at V and 2 bases at J; junction bases unmatched: 9. DNA of the CDR3: TGTGCCAGCAGCCTAAAATCGGACAGGGAGAACTATGGCTACACCTTC. This encodes CASSLKSDRENYGYTF.

This clonotype was counted many times. This chain's CDR3 is CASSLLDREGAGELFF. CDR3 coding DNA: TGTGCCAGCAGTTTATTAGACAGGGAGGGGGCCGGGGAGCTGTTTTTT. The chain joins TRBV27 to TRBJ2-2; possibly TRBD1 or TRBD2 for D (7 bases each). The CDR3 is 16 amino acids. V lost 1 base to trimming and J lost 6 bases, with 15 bases between them. Germline assignment: CDR1 MNHEY and CDR2 SMNVEV (reference sequence).

Ten or more counts support this clonotype. The chain combines TRBV6-6 with TRBJ1-4; 9 bases fit TRBD1. V shed 4 bases, J shed 7 bases, and the junction held 4 bases outside the gene matches. This CDR3 spans 14 amino acids. Germline-derived CDR1 and CDR2 are MNHNY and SVGAGI (reference sequence). In DNA form, the CDR3 reads TGTGCCAGCAGTTCTCTGGACAGGGGTGAAAAACTGTTTTTT. Residues: CASSSLDRGEKLFF.

This clonotype was seen at least ten times. This sequence joins TRBV28 and TRBJ1-2, with 10 bases fitting TRBD1. V lost 3 bases and J lost 5; bases outside the gene matches: 15. Per the germline V gene, CDR1 is MDHEN and CDR2 is SYDVKM. The CDR3 is 18 amino acids. The CDR3 loop is CASSFPGQGNLGSYGYTF. For the CDR3, the DNA is TGTGCCAGCAGTTTCCCGGGACAGGGGAACCTAGGATCGTATGGCTACACCTTC.

The sample holds many counts of this clonotype. CDR3 coding DNA: TGTGCCAGCACCCTAGACCTATACAATGAGCAGTTCTTC. Protein: CASTLDLYNEQFF. The chain couples TRBV7-2 to TRBJ2-1; D gene ambiguous. The V end lost 7 bases, the J end lost 4 bases, and 11 bases lay between the germline ends. Germline-derived CDR1 and CDR2 are SGHTA and FQGNSA. There are 13 residues in the CDR3.

This clonotype was found many times. The chain combines TRBV11-2 with TRBJ1-2; D is unclear. CDR1 is SGHAT, CDR2 FQNNGV, per germline. The CDR3 sequence is 14 residues long. V lost 0 bases, J lost 4 bases, and 9 bases lay in between. CDR3 amino acids: CASSLDANAYGYTF. The CDR3 nucleotides are TGTGCCAGCAGCTTAGATGCGAACGCCTATGGCTACACCTTC.

This clonotype was counted a few times. The chain uses TRBV9 and TRBJ1-2; maybe TRBD1 (6 bases). The CDR3 is made up of 17 amino acids. The V end lost 0 bases, the J end lost 6 bases, and 21 bases lay between the germline ends. Germline-derived CDR1 and CDR2 are SGDLS and YYNGEE. CDR3 amino acids: CASSVGPMDSVFNGYTF. CDR3 coding DNA: TGTGCCAGCAGCGTAGGGCCCATGGACAGCGTGTTTAATGGCTACACCTTC.

This sequence joins TRBV6-1 and TRBJ2-3, with D possibly being TRBD2 (6 bases). The CDR3 is 17 amino acids. V was pared by 0 bases and J by 1 base, with 14 bases between. Looked up from germline, CDR1 is MNHNS and CDR2 is SASEGT. CDR3 sequence (DNA): TGTGCCAGCAGTGAAGCTGTGGCGGGACGGGGCACAGATACGCAGTATTTT. This gives the protein CASSEAVAGRGTDTQYF.

The sample holds a few counts of this clonotype. This chain links TRBV20-1 with TRBJ1-3; D is ambiguous. Trimming removed 1 base from V and 4 bases from J, with 8 bases in between. CDR3 length: 13 residues. In germline, CDR1 is DFQATT, CDR2 SNEGSKA (reference sequence). CDR3 region: CSARGAAGNTIYF. The CDR3 nucleotides read TGCAGTGCTAGAGGGGCAGCAGGAAACACCATATATTTT.

This clonotype was detected only a few times. The chain combines TRBV6-5 with TRBJ1-2; D uncertain. Deletions cut 0 bases from V and 1 base from J, with 12 bases between. This CDR3 is 16 amino acids long. The germline gives CDR1 MNHEY, CDR2 SVGAGI. DNA for the CDR3: TGTGCCAGCAGTTACTCCCACACAGCTATTAACTATGGCTACACCTTC. Its translation: CASSYSHTAINYGYTF.

This clonotype was seen many times. DNA of the CDR3: TGTGCCAGCAGAAGAGACAGCTCCTACGAGCAGTACTTC. Its protein is CASRRDSSYEQYF. V gene TRBV6-6 combines with J gene TRBJ2-7; TRBD1 is a possible D gene (5 bases). Germline values: CDR1 MNHNY, CDR2 SVGAGI (reference sequence). Trimming took 6 bases from V and 0 from J, leaving 9 bases between them. The CDR3 is 13 amino acids.

Only a few counts were recorded for this clonotype. The chain carries TRBV6-5 and TRBJ2-1; 8 nucleotides line up with TRBD1. With V trimmed by 8 bases and J by 4 bases, 1 base remained unmatched. This CDR3 comprises 12 residues. The germline V gene has CDR1 MNHEY and CDR2 SVGAGI. CDR3 in amino acids: CASGDRYNEQFF. CDR3 sequence (DNA): TGTGCCAGCGGGGACAGGTACAATGAGCAGTTCTTC.

In this sample, this clonotype turned up a few times. The chain carries TRBV6-1 and TRBJ1-5; D perhaps matches TRBD1 (6 bases). Trimming left V 6 bases short and J 8 bases short, with 20 bases between. The CDR3 is 15 residues long. Germline V gives CDR1 MNHNS, CDR2 SASEGT. CDR3 nucleotides: TGTGCCAGCAGGTCGACAGGCCTAGCAGGGGAGCCCCAGCATTTT. As protein: CASRSTGLAGEPQHF.